This T cell receptor (beta chain) originates from a study of regulatory T cells in long-lasting Graves disease. Specified time point: newly diagnosed GD, antithyroid drugs for less than 3 months. Scientists built the TCR library using RNA that was extracted from PBMCs. The sample holds many counts of this clonotype. V shed 5 bases and J 5 bases; nucleotides not matched to a gene: 4. CDR1 is MNHNS, CDR2 SASEGT, per germline. The CDR3 loop spans 14 amino acids. Researchers made TCR beta libraries by using iRepertoire HTBI primers and running Arm-PCR on CDR3 regions. TCRdb passed the multiplex PCR reads through MiXCR, listing each CDR3 protein once. The profile shows 390,000 or so distinct CDR3 sequences, about 10% of them singletons. This sample also belongs to another study, concerning T cells in Graves' hyperthyroidism and ophthalmopathy.

The chain is built from TRBV6-1 and TRBJ2-5, with 11 bases lining up with TRBD1. The receptor's source is a woman between 18 and 29 years old with Graves disease. The starting material was peripheral blood mononuclear cells (PBMCs), obtained at new diagnosis, from a patient treated with antithyroid drugs. CDR3 loop: CASSQGQGAETQYF. The DNA for the CDR3 is TGTGCCAGCAGTCAAGGACAGGGGGCGGAGACCCAGTACTTC.